These 8 T cell receptor beta chains originate from one sample sequenced in a study of tissue T cells after allogeneic stem cell transplantation. The repertoire was sequenced with immunoSEQ multiplex PCR; TCRdb's copy has only in-frame clones and lacks some. The table shows roughly 1,200 clones, with more than 50% occurring only once. The sample in question was bone marrow, obtained at autopsy. These TCRs come from a male patient aged 60 or older with steroid-refractory graft-versus-host disease after an allogeneic stem cell transplant. These T cells may partly come from the graft donor.

This clone was picked up one time. CDR3 amino acids: CASSVKGNQPQHF. The CDR3 DNA reads TGCGCCAGCAGCGTCAAGGGCAATCAGCCCCAGCATTTT. This rearrangement joins TRBV5-1 to TRBJ1-5; D is ambiguous. The V end was cut by 4 bases, the J end by 2 bases, with 7 bases between. Germline CDR1 is SGHRS and CDR2 is YFSETQ. The CDR3 has 13 amino acids.

This clone is medium-sized. The V and J genes are TRBV10-3 and TRBJ2-3; D remains unclear. CDR3 length equals 12 residues. The ends were cut back, 11 bases at V and 2 bases at J, with 11 bases in the middle. Germline V lookup: CDR1 ENHRY, CDR2 SYGVKD. The CDR3 bases are TGTGCCCGCCCGGATCCCACAGATACGCAGTATTTT. This sequence encodes CARPDPTDTQYF.

The V gene is TRBV14, the J gene TRBJ2-5; D remains ambiguous. V lost 1 base and J lost 5, with 8 bases in between. The CDR3 contains 13 residues. Per the germline V gene, CDR1 is SGHDN and CDR2 is FVKESK. The chain's CDR3 is CASSQVHSETQYF. The CDR3 DNA follows: TGTGCCAGCAGCCAAGTACATTCCGAGACCCAGTACTTC.

This chain joins TRBV7-3 and TRBJ1-6; D unresolved. Germline CDR1 is SGHTA and CDR2 is FQGTGA. V was trimmed by 4 bases and J by 7 bases, leaving 8 bases between them. The CDR3 totals 13 residues. CDR3 DNA sequence: TGTGCCAGCAGCTCGGTGGGGAATTCACCCCTCCACTTT. This translates into CASSSVGNSPLHF.

Turning to this clone: At one end, the junction sequence differs from germline, possibly due to a read error. The V gene is TRBV5-6, the J gene TRBJ2-5; 8 positions agree with TRBD2. Germline V CDR1 and CDR2: SGHDT, YYEEEE. The CDR3 loop spans 15 amino acids. CDR3 nucleotide sequence: TGTGCCTGCAGGGTGGGGGCCGGGGGGGGAGAGACCCAGTACTTC. Encoded protein: CACRVGAGGGETQYF. The whole variable domain, filled in from reference TRBV5-6 and TRBJ2-5, reads DAGVTQSPTHLIKTRGQQVTLRCSPKSGHDTVSWYQQALGQGPQFIFQYYEEEERQRGNFPDRFSGHQFPNYSSELNVNALLLGDSALYLCACRVGAGGGETQYFGPGTRLLVL.

J is TRBJ1-2 and V is TRBV7-9; 8 bases map to TRBD1. The CDR3 spans 13 residues. The trim removed 10 bases at V and 8 bases at J, leaving 12 bases unmatched. Germline values: CDR1 SEHNR, CDR2 FQNEAQ (reference sequence). CDR3: CATYLPTGDGYTF. CDR3 nucleotide sequence: TGTGCCACCTACCTTCCGACAGGGGACGGCTACACCTTC.

This rearrangement joins TRBV19 to TRBJ2-7; D gene uncertain. The germline gives CDR1 LNHDA, CDR2 SQIVND (reference sequence). The CDR3 loop spans 15 amino acids. V was cut by 3 bases and J by 2 bases, with 14 bases left in between. The CDR3 nucleotides read TGTGCCAGTAGTATTGAGGATCTCCCTGCCTACGAGCAGTACTTC. Encoded protein: CASSIEDLPAYEQYF.

This rearrangement joins TRBV5-4 to TRBJ1-5; D gene unclear. The CDR3 runs 19 residues. CDR1 is SGHNT and CDR2 is YYREEE in the germline V gene (reference sequence). V gave up 1 base and J gave up 0 bases, with 20 bases separating them. The CDR3, as DNA: TGTGCCAGCAGCTTGAGGGCAGCGTGGAGTCGGGATAGCAATCAGCCCCAGCATTTT. Residues: CASSLRAAWSRDSNQPQHF.